These T cell receptor beta chains were read from a single sample in a study of blood T cell repertoires in COVID-19. Profiled with immunoSEQ multiplex PCR; TCRdb holds only in-frame clones, not every one. Here the sample spans a few hundred thousand clones, 75% to 90% being singletons. Sequenced input: peripheral blood. Every receptor here comes from a woman in her twenties or thirties who had recovered from COVID-19. Each CDR3 is given with its conserved first and last residue. The order of the fields is clone size, J gene, V gene, D gene, CDR3 protein, CDR3 DNA. A D gene is named only where the DNA matches it firmly. Only part of the rows carry a size: once, few, many, or a class if the clone is expanded.

>NA|TRBJ2-1|TRBV2|TRBD2
CASKTSGSGSYNEQFF
TGTGCCAGCAAAACTAGCGGTAGCGGCTCCTACAATGAGCAGTTCTTC
>NA|TRBJ2-7|TRBV5-4|NA
CASSFSQGSYEQYF
TGTGCCAGCAGCTTTTCCCAGGGCTCCTACGAGCAGTACTTC
>few|TRBJ1-2|TRBV27|NA
CASSAQSGYYGYTF
TGTGCCAGCAGTGCCCAGTCGGGGTACTATGGCTACACCTTC
>NA|TRBJ1-4|TRBV18|TRBD1
CASSLGQGGQKLFF
TGTGCCAGCTCACTTGGACAGGGGGGGCAAAAACTGTTTTTT
>NA|TRBJ2-7|TRBV19|NA
CASRRGLSEQYF
TGTGCCAGTAGAAGGGGGTTGAGCGAGCAGTACTTC
>NA|TRBJ1-5|TRBV27|NA
CASSLDRTNQPQHF
TGTGCCAGCAGTTTAGACAGGACCAATCAGCCCCAGCATTTT
>NA|TRBJ2-5|TRBV27|TRBD1
CASRPRDREQETQYF
TGTGCCAGCAGACCAAGGGACAGGGAACAAGAGACCCAGTACTTC
>NA|TRBJ1-6|TRBV2|TRBD1
CASTLDRGDSPLHF
TGTGCCAGCACTTTGGACAGGGGCGATTCACCCCTCCACTTT
>NA|TRBJ1-2|TRBV5-3|NA
CARTTNYGYTF
TGTGCCAGAACCACTAACTATGGCTACACCTTC
>NA|TRBJ1-5|TRBV29-1|NA
CSVGQGMWDQPQHF
TGCAGCGTTGGGCAGGGGATGTGGGATCAGCCCCAGCATTTT
>NA|TRBJ2-7|TRBV7-9|NA
CASSLVTGSYEQYF
TGTGCCAGCAGCTTAGTCACAGGGTCCTACGAGCAGTACTTC
>NA|TRBJ1-5|TRBV6-6|NA
CASSMGDGRNQPQHF
TGTGCCAGCAGTATGGGCGACGGTCGCAATCAGCCCCAGCATTTT
>NA|TRBJ2-1|TRBV19|NA
CASSISLAGEQFF
TGTGCCAGTAGTATTAGCCTAGCAGGTGAGCAGTTCTTC
>NA|TRBJ1-6|TRBV3-1/TRBV3-2|NA
CASSQEGSSYNSPLHF
TGTGCCAGCAGCCAAGAGGGGAGCTCCTATAATTCACCCCTCCACTTT
>NA|TRBJ1-2|TRBV3-1/TRBV3-2|NA
CASSQDIQANYGYTF
TGTGCCAGCAGCCAAGATATCCAGGCTAACTATGGCTACACCTTC
>NA|TRBJ2-1|TRBV20-1|TRBD2
CSASFSGGVDNEQFF
TGCAGTGCTAGTTTTAGCGGGGGGGTAGACAATGAGCAGTTCTTC
>once|TRBJ2-3|TRBV5-4|NA
CASSFGGVGDTQYF
TGTGCCAGCAGCTTCGGCGGGGTGGGAGATACGCAGTATTTT
>NA|TRBJ2-2|TRBV7-9|TRBD2
CASSPWETSGSNTGELFF
TGTGCCAGCAGCCCCTGGGAGACTAGCGGATCGAACACCGGGGAGCTGTTTTTT
>NA|TRBJ2-2|TRBV7-9|TRBD2
CASSTRGANTGELFF
TGTGCCAGCAGCACCCGGGGGGCGAACACCGGGGAGCTGTTTTTT
>NA|TRBJ1-6|TRBV25-1|TRBD1
CASSGGDRAETLHF
TGTGCCAGCAGTGGGGGGGACAGGGCTGAAACCCTCCACTTT
>NA|TRBJ2-5|TRBV5-6|TRBD2
CASSWGSGGQETQYF
TGTGCCAGCAGCTGGGGCAGCGGGGGCCAAGAGACCCAGTACTTC
>NA|TRBJ2-3|TRBV28|TRBD1
CASWDRPTDTQYF
TGTGCCAGCTGGGACAGACCCACAGATACGCAGTATTTT
>NA|TRBJ2-7|TRBV29-1|NA
CSVEEGDKAYEQYF
TGCAGCGTTGAAGAGGGGGACAAGGCCTACGAGCAGTACTTC
>NA|TRBJ2-5|TRBV28|TRBD2
CASSFGLAGVVRETQYF
TGTGCCAGCAGTTTCGGACTAGCGGGAGTAGTTCGAGAGACCCAGTACTTC